This TCR beta chain was identified in a study of T cell responses to AZD1222 COVID-19 vaccine. Study results and limitations: Clonal diversity was possibly underestimated; the donors were predominantly white British and more often female. CD4 TCRs linked to vaccination spanned spike, dominating at 160-218 and 743-854. The peak T cell response came first, and repertoires were sampled only after it. Per reports, nearly half of all spike-specific TCRs target regions that are unmutated in variants.

Only one count was recorded for this clone. Its antigen is unidentified. V shed 5 bases and J shed 2 bases, with 10 bases lying between them. The CDR3 spans 14 residues. The germline V gene encodes CDR1 SGHTA and CDR2 FQGNSA. Libraries were prepared by immunoSEQ multiplex PCR; TCRdb keeps only in-frame clonotypes and omits some of them. The sample records some 150,000 clones, approximately 90% being singletons. The sample here was peripheral blood, taken 28 days after the second AZD1222 dose. The V call is TRBV7-2, the J call TRBJ1-5; possible D gene TRBD1, 6 bases. The TCR comes from an adult who received the AZD1222 COVID-19 vaccine. The CDR3 DNA follows: TGTGCCAGCAGCAAACAGGGTGGCAATCAGCCCCAGCATTTT. Encoded protein: CASSKQGGNQPQHF. The whole variable domain, remainder taken from reference TRBV7-2 and TRBJ1-5, is GAGVSQSPSNKVTEKGKDVELRCDPISGHTALYWYRQSLGQGLEFLIYFQGNSAPDKSGLPSDRFSAERTGGSVSTLTIQRTQQEDSAVYLCASSKQGGNQPQHFGDGTRLSIL.